What follows are 3 T cell receptor beta chains derived from one specimen sequenced in a study of T-cell memory formation after mild COVID-19. TCRdb passed the 5' RACE reads through MiXCR, listing each CDR3 protein once. The repertoire holds hundreds of thousands of distinct CDR3 sequences, about a fifth seen once, with approximately 8.4% in the top ten. Input material: PBMCs or a T cell subset sorted from them (not recorded which). Receptors were obtained from an adult woman who had mild COVID-19 (a few samples of this study predate the infection). Cell type and time point are not known.

This clonotype was seen a single time. The chain recombines TRBV24-1 with TRBJ1-5, with D perhaps matching TRBD1 (6 bases). This CDR3 is built from 16 residues. Germline lookup yields CDR1 KGHDR and CDR2 SFDVKD. V was shortened by 4 bases and J by 4 bases, with 16 bases between the two germline ends. The CDR3 nucleotides are TGTGCCACCAGTGACCCCGGACAGAGCCTTAATCAGCCCCAGCATTTT. This codes for CATSDPGQSLNQPQHF.

The gene calls are TRBV11-2 and TRBJ1-2, with TRBD1 matching over 7 bases. This CDR3 has 14 residues. Germline assignment: CDR1 SGHAT and CDR2 FQNNGV. J was trimmed by 6 bases and V by 5 bases; bases with no gene match: 9. The CDR3, as DNA: TGTGCCAGCAGCCCAAGGACAGGAGCAAATGGCTACACCTTC. This codes for CASSPRTGANGYTF.

J is TRBJ2-6 and V is TRBV19; D is unresolved. Germline CDR1 is LNHDA and CDR2 is SQIVND (reference sequence). CDR3 length: 15 residues. Trimming took 6 bases from V and 0 from J, leaving 9 bases between them. The DNA for the CDR3 is TGTGCCAGTAGGGCCTCTGGCTCTGGGGCCAACGTCCTGACTTTC. This codes for CASRASGSGANVLTF.